This is a list of T cell receptor beta chains from one sample in a study of OX40 agonist ivuxolimab in advanced cancers. The protocol was immunoSEQ multiplex PCR, while the TCRdb copy is restricted to in-frame clones and leaves out a portion. The sample records 50,000 to 65,000 clones, roughly four fifths being singletons. The sample consisted of CD4+ or CD8+ T cells sorted from blood, taken in a trial of the OX40 agonist ivuxolimab. The receptors shown here come from an adult with an advanced solid tumor such as melanoma, head and neck, liver or kidney cancer. Both conserved end residues are part of each CDR3. The D gene is left open where the match is weak. Rows may omit the clone size; those that give it use once, few, many or a size class.

>TRBV11-2|TRBJ2-2|TRBD1|-
CASTIVAGGPGELFF
TGTGCCAGCACCATAGTCGCAGGGGGACCCGGGGAGCTGTTTTTT
>TRBV7-6|TRBJ2-7|TRBD2|-
CASSASGGGYEQYF
TGTGCCAGCAGCGCTAGCGGGGGGGGCTACGAGCAGTACTTC
>TRBV7-8|TRBJ2-7|TRBD2|medium-sized
CASSLEGTTGTYEQYF
TGTGCCAGCAGCTTAGAGGGGACTACGGGAACCTACGAGCAGTACTTC
>TRBV18|TRBJ2-3|-|-
CASSPISQGPTDTQYF
TGTGCCAGCTCACCAATCTCACAGGGACCCACAGATACGCAGTATTTT
>TRBV7-9|TRBJ2-3|TRBD1|-
CASSSGQGNADTQYF
TGTGCCAGCAGCTCTGGACAGGGGAATGCAGATACGCAGTATTTT
>TRBV30|TRBJ2-2|TRBD1|-
CAWRDWDRGSNTGELFF
TGTGCCTGGAGAGATTGGGACAGGGGGTCGAACACCGGGGAGCTGTTTTTT
>TRBV18|TRBJ1-2|-|-
CASSPPGPTGEGYTF
TGTGCCAGCTCACCCCCCGGTCCGACGGGGGAAGGCTACACCTTC
>TRBV6-5|TRBJ1-2|-|-
CATLDPPYGYTF
TGTGCCACCTTAGACCCTCCTTATGGCTACACCTTC
>TRBV30|TRBJ2-6|-|-
CAWSGLRDSSGANVLTF
TGTGCCTGGTCTGGGCTCAGGGACTCCTCTGGGGCCAACGTCCTGACTTTC
>TRBV5-4|TRBJ1-2|-|once
CASSLAGGDGYTF
TGTGCCAGCAGCTTGGCCGGGGGGGATGGCTACACCTTC
>TRBV6-6|TRBJ2-2|TRBD1|-
CASSLGTGGGTGELFF
TGTGCCAGCAGTCTCGGGACAGGGGGGGGCACCGGGGAGCTGTTTTTT
>TRBV19|TRBJ1-1|TRBD1|-
CASKERTGFIEAFF
TGTGCCAGTAAGGAGAGGACAGGGTTCATTGAGGCTTTCTTT
>TRBV29-1|TRBJ1-2|-|-
CSVAAGTNYGYTF
TGCAGCGTTGCAGCGGGGACCAACTATGGCTACACCTTC
>TRBV5-6|TRBJ2-5|-|-
CASSLRRLGGETQYF
TGTGCCAGCAGCTTGAGGCGACTAGGCGGAGAGACCCAGTACTTC
>TRBV6-4|TRBJ1-2|-|-
CADRNRFQGYTF
TGTGCCGATAGGAACAGGTTTCAAGGCTACACCTTC
>TRBV6-5|TRBJ1-2|-|-
CASSSTTGIYGYTF
TGTGCCAGCAGCTCAACTACAGGGATCTATGGCTACACCTTC
>TRBV28|TRBJ2-4|-|-
CASMKTATLAKNIQYF
TGTGCCAGCATGAAAACGGCCACTTTAGCCAAAAACATTCAGTACTTC
>TRBV19|TRBJ1-3|TRBD1|-
CASTDRGAGNTIYF
TGTGCCAGTACTGACAGGGGGGCTGGAAACACCATATATTTT
>TRBV5-1|TRBJ1-1|-|-
CASSLWGLNTEAFF
TGCGCCAGCAGCCTCTGGGGGCTGAACACTGAAGCTTTCTTT
>TRBV18|TRBJ2-5|-|-
CASSPPGEKETQYF
TGTGCCAGCTCACCGCCGGGGGAGAAAGAGACCCAGTACTTC
>TRBV28|TRBJ2-5|-|-
CASNYGGRVGETQYF
TGTGCCAGCAATTATGGGGGACGGGTGGGCGAGACCCAGTACTTC
>TRBV5-4|TRBJ2-3|-|few
CASSFEWGGGDTQYF
TGTGCCAGCAGCTTCGAGTGGGGGGGCGGAGATACGCAGTATTTT
>TRBV18|TRBJ2-7|-|many
CASSPQPSGYEQYF
TGTGCCAGCTCACCCCAGCCATCAGGCTACGAGCAGTACTTC
>TRBV29-1|TRBJ1-1|-|-
CSASYTGLNTEAFF
TGCAGCGCATCGTACACAGGGCTAAACACTGAAGCTTTCTTT
>TRBV30|TRBJ1-5|TRBD1|-
CAWSTGTGFSNQPQHF
TGTGCCTGGAGTACCGGGACAGGCTTTAGCAATCAGCCCCAGCATTTT
>TRBV5-1|TRBJ1-2|-|-
CASSDPGVSNYGYTF
TGCGCCAGCAGCGACCCAGGGGTATCTAACTATGGCTACACCTTC
>TRBV7-3|TRBJ2-1|TRBD2|-
CASSPTSGSSYNEQFF
TGTGCCAGCAGCCCGACTAGCGGGAGCTCCTACAATGAGCAGTTCTTC
>TRBV5-4|TRBJ2-5|TRBD2|-
CASSLWEGIETQYF
TGTGCCAGCAGCTTGTGGGAGGGGATTGAGACCCAGTACTTC
>TRBV5-1|TRBJ2-2|-|once
CASIPGNTGELFF
TGCGCCAGCATCCCGGGGAACACCGGGGAGCTGTTTTTT
>TRBV7-2|TRBJ1-1|-|-
CASSLNMAAKAFF
TGTGCCAGCAGCTTAAACATGGCAGCCAAAGCTTTCTTT
>TRBV2|TRBJ1-2|TRBD1|-
CASRSPGQGASGYTF
TGTGCCAGCAGGTCCCCGGGACAGGGGGCTTCCGGCTACACCTTC
>TRBV30|TRBJ1-5|-|-
CAWSFSQGGWSNQPQHF
TGTGCCTGGAGTTTTTCCCAGGGAGGATGGAGCAATCAGCCCCAGCATTTT
>TRBV6-1|TRBJ2-7|TRBD1|-
CASRTYTGGYEQYF
TGTGCCAGCAGGACATATACAGGGGGCTACGAGCAGTACTTC
>TRBV18|TRBJ2-7|TRBD1|-
CASSPRTGDYEQYF
TGTGCCAGCTCACCTAGGACAGGCGACTACGAGCAGTACTTC
>TRBV7-2|TRBJ2-1|TRBD1|-
CASSSDRVKQFF
TGTGCCAGCAGCTCCGACAGGGTTAAGCAGTTCTTC
>TRBV19|TRBJ1-1|-|-
CASILEPPQSGHTEAFF
TGTGCCAGTATTCTAGAGCCGCCCCAATCCGGGCACACTGAAGCTTTCTTT
>TRBV5-4|TRBJ2-1|TRBD1|once
CASSSGTGTFHNEQFF
TGTGCCAGCAGCTCCGGGACAGGCACTTTCCACAATGAGCAGTTCTTC
>TRBV6-1|TRBJ2-5|-|-
CASTFDGFQETQYF
TGTGCCAGCACCTTTGATGGGTTCCAAGAGACCCAGTACTTC
>TRBV4-1|TRBJ1-1|-|-
CASSQHEIPNTEAFF
TGCGCCAGCAGCCAACACGAGATCCCGAACACTGAAGCTTTCTTT
>TRBV15|TRBJ1-1|-|few
CATSRGGDTEAFF
TGTGCCACCAGCAGAGGAGGGGACACTGAAGCTTTCTTT
>TRBV18|TRBJ1-1|-|-
CASSPPAAGMNTEAFF
TGTGCCAGCTCACCCCCCGCGGCCGGCATGAACACTGAAGCTTTCTTT
>TRBV11-1|TRBJ2-7|-|-
CASSLEGKAYEQYF
TGTGCCAGCAGCTTAGAAGGGAAGGCTTACGAGCAGTACTTC
>TRBV10-3|TRBJ2-7|-|-
CAISQAYEQYF
TGTGCCATCAGTCAAGCCTACGAGCAGTACTTC
>TRBV28|TRBJ1-1|-|once
CASSLPPLNTEAFF
TGTGCCAGCAGTTTACCACCCTTGAACACTGAAGCTTTCTTT
>TRBV9|TRBJ2-6|TRBD1|-
CASSVRTGIGANVLTF
TGTGCCAGCAGCGTTCGGACAGGGATTGGGGCCAACGTCCTGACTTTC
>TRBV6-1|TRBJ2-3|-|-
CASSEIGTQSTDTQYF
TGTGCCAGCAGTGAAATCGGGACTCAAAGCACAGATACGCAGTATTTT
>TRBV30|TRBJ2-2|-|-
CAWTTYRAVGELFF
TGTGCCTGGACCACCTACAGGGCCGTCGGGGAGCTGTTTTTT
>TRBV5-4|TRBJ2-2|-|-
CASSLSIQTSNTGELFF
TGTGCCAGCAGCTTGTCAATCCAGACATCGAACACCGGGGAGCTGTTTTTT
>TRBV4-3|TRBJ2-1|-|-
CASSQDDQTKQFF
TGCGCCAGCAGCCAAGACGACCAAACTAAGCAGTTCTTC